The rows below give T cell receptor beta chains drawn from one sample of a study of cytotoxic CD8 clonotypes in ibrutinib-treated CLL. The assay was immunoSEQ multiplex PCR, and TCRdb's table has in-frame clones only and misses some. Of roughly 250,000 clones listed, around 70% are singletons. Sequenced material: PBMCs, taken after 24 months of ibrutinib treatment. The receptor set was obtained from a human donor with chronic lymphocytic leukemia. Both conserved end residues are part of each CDR3. A D gene is named only where the DNA matches it firmly. The size field is filled for only some rows; it gives once, few, many or a size class.

CDR3 DNA,CDR3 protein,clone size,J gene,D gene,V gene
TGTGCCAGCAGCTTTGGGGCGGTCAATGAGCAGTTCTTC,CASSFGAVNEQFF,NA,TRBJ2-1,NA,TRBV7-9
TGCGCCAGCAGCTTGGATGGCGGGAGTCCCTACAATGAGCAGTTCTTC,CASSLDGGSPYNEQFF,few,TRBJ2-1,TRBD2,TRBV5-1
TGTGCCAGCAGTTACTCTCTCAGCTCCTACGAGCAGTACTTC,CASSYSLSSYEQYF,NA,TRBJ2-7,NA,TRBV6-5
TGCGCCAGCAGCTCAGGGACAGAATACAATGAGCAGTTCTTC,CASSSGTEYNEQFF,few,TRBJ2-1,TRBD1,TRBV5-1
TGTGCCAGCAGTTATTGGAAAGGAAGAAACGAGCAGTACTTC,CASSYWKGRNEQYF,NA,TRBJ2-7,NA,TRBV6-6
TGCGCCAGCAGCGACCCCGGCAATTTAAATGAGCAGTTCTTC,CASSDPGNLNEQFF,NA,TRBJ2-1,NA,TRBV5-1
TGTGCCAGCAGTTTATTAGTACAGGGGGCGGCCGGGGAGCTGTTTTTT,CASSLLVQGAAGELFF,few,TRBJ2-2,TRBD1,TRBV27
TGTGCCACCGGGACAGGTGGGAAGATCACTGAAGCTTTCTTT,CATGTGGKITEAFF,NA,TRBJ1-1,TRBD1,TRBV28
TGTGCCACCAGCAGAACAGTACGAAATGAGCAGTTCTTC,CATSRTVRNEQFF,NA,TRBJ2-1,NA,TRBV15
TGTGCCAGCAGCCCGATCACAGGGGCCGGCTATGGCTACACCTTC,CASSPITGAGYGYTF,NA,TRBJ1-2,TRBD1,TRBV5-6
TGTGCCAGCAGCTTAAGGGGACAGGGATACGAGCAGTACTTC,CASSLRGQGYEQYF,once,TRBJ2-7,TRBD1,TRBV7-3
TGCGCCACCCAAAGTGCCGGGGAGCTGTTTTTT,CATQSAGELFF,NA,TRBJ2-2,NA,TRBV5-1
TGTGCCAGCAAAGACTTGAACACTGAAGCTTTCTTT,CASKDLNTEAFF,NA,TRBJ1-1,NA,TRBV6-6
TGTGCCAGTAGTACAGGCGGGAGTACGTACTTC,CASSTGGSTYF,few,TRBJ2-7,TRBD2,TRBV19
TGTGCCATCAGTGACTCTTCTGGTGAGACGGTAGAGTTCTTC,CAISDSSGETVEFF,NA,TRBJ2-1,NA,TRBV10-3
TGTGCCAGCAGCTCCGGGCCGCCCGAGCAGTACTTC,CASSSGPPEQYF,NA,TRBJ2-7,NA,TRBV11-2
TGTGCCAGCAGCTGGCCCGGGACAGGGGCAGTGGATGAGCAGTTCTTC,CASSWPGTGAVDEQFF,once,TRBJ2-1,TRBD1,TRBV5-8
TGTGCCAGCAGCCCACTAGCGAACCTCGTTGATACCCAGTACTTC,CASSPLANLVDTQYF,NA,TRBJ2-5,TRBD2,TRBV9
TGTGCCAGCAGGAAAAGGCTTGCAACTAATGAAAAACTGTTTTTT,CASRKRLATNEKLFF,once,TRBJ1-4,NA,TRBV28
TGTGCCAGCAGTTCCCAGGAGGATCAGCCCCAGCATTTT,CASSSQEDQPQHF,NA,TRBJ1-5,NA,TRBV6-4
TGTGCCAGCAGCTATACAGGGTACACCGGGGAGCTGTTTTTT,CASSYTGYTGELFF,once,TRBJ2-2,NA,TRBV7-9
TGTGCCAGCAGCTACGACAGGCTCACCGGGGAGCTGTTTTTT,CASSYDRLTGELFF,NA,TRBJ2-2,NA,TRBV7-8
TGTGCCAGCAGTTTGACGACAGCGCTGAACACCGGGGAGCTGTTTTTT,CASSLTTALNTGELFF,NA,TRBJ2-2,NA,TRBV28
TGTGCCAGCAGTGGGGACAGGGGGGCCTACAATGAGCAGTTCTTC,CASSGDRGAYNEQFF,NA,TRBJ2-1,TRBD1,TRBV2
TGTGCCAGCAGCCCCGGGAAGAATAGGGAGCAGTACTTC,CASSPGKNREQYF,NA,TRBJ2-7,NA,TRBV7-3
TGTGCCAGCAGTTCCCCCGGGAAAGCTTTCTTT,CASSSPGKAFF,once,TRBJ1-1,NA,TRBV27
TGCGCCAGCAGCCAAGAGTACAGCGGCACTGAAGCTTTCTTT,CASSQEYSGTEAFF,NA,TRBJ1-1,NA,TRBV4-3
TGTGCCAGCAGCCGGCGAGACTATACCTACAATGAGCAGTTCTTC,CASSRRDYTYNEQFF,NA,TRBJ2-1,NA,TRBV21-1
TGCAGCCAGGGCGGGGGAGGACCCCAGCATTTT,CSQGGGGPQHF,NA,TRBJ1-5,NA,TRBV20-1
TGTGCCAGCAGTGAGGGCAGGGATACCGGGGAGCTGTTTTTT,CASSEGRDTGELFF,NA,TRBJ2-2,NA,TRBV2
TGTGCCAGCAGTGATCCGGGACAGGGGTCCTACGAGCAGTACTTC,CASSDPGQGSYEQYF,NA,TRBJ2-7,TRBD1,TRBV25-1
TGTGCCAGCAGCTTAAGTTCACGGGACGGTCCCGAGCAGTACTTC,CASSLSSRDGPEQYF,few,TRBJ2-7,NA,TRBV7-9
TGTGCCAGCAGTGCCAAAAGCTTCACCGGGGAGCTGTTTTTT,CASSAKSFTGELFF,NA,TRBJ2-2,NA,TRBV25-1
TGTGCCAGCAGTGAAGTCGTAAACAGGGTACTTTACGAGCAGTACTTC,CASSEVVNRVLYEQYF,NA,TRBJ2-7,NA,TRBV6-1
TGCGCCAGCAGCCAAGACTCCGGGACTAGCGGTAGCTCCTACAATGAGCAGTTCTTC,CASSQDSGTSGSSYNEQFF,NA,TRBJ2-1,TRBD2,TRBV4-1
TGCAGCCACAATCGGGGTGATACGCAGTATTTT,CSHNRGDTQYF,NA,TRBJ2-3,NA,TRBV20-1
TGTGCCAGCATGACTAATTACGAGCAGTACTTC,CASMTNYEQYF,NA,TRBJ2-7,NA,TRBV12-1
TGTGCCAGCAGCTTAACGGCTAGCGGGACAGATACGCAGTATTTT,CASSLTASGTDTQYF,NA,TRBJ2-3,TRBD2,TRBV7-3
TGTGCCAGTAGTGCTCGAGGGGATAGTACAGATACGCAGTATTTT,CASSARGDSTDTQYF,NA,TRBJ2-3,NA,TRBV19
TGTGCCAGCTCAGGAACATTCAAAGAGCAGTACTTC,CASSGTFKEQYF,NA,TRBJ2-7,NA,TRBV6-5
TGCGCCAGCAGCCAAGATTCCGTCGGGGCCATCTGGGGCTATGGCTACACCTTC,CASSQDSVGAIWGYGYTF,NA,TRBJ1-2,NA,TRBV4-3
TGTGCCAGCAGCCCCATGGGCGGGAGAGGCAATGAGCAGTTCTTC,CASSPMGGRGNEQFF,NA,TRBJ2-1,TRBD2,TRBV4-2
TGTGCCAGCAGCATCATTAGCGGGTCCCCCTACGAGCAGTACTTC,CASSIISGSPYEQYF,NA,TRBJ2-7,TRBD2,TRBV27
TGTGCCAGCAGTAGGGGGGGCTACAATGAGCAGTTCTTC,CASSRGGYNEQFF,NA,TRBJ2-1,NA,TRBV11-3
TGTGCCAGCGGACAGCGGGAGTCCCCCGAGCAGTTCTTC,CASGQRESPEQFF,NA,TRBJ2-1,TRBD2,TRBV9
TGCGCCAGCAGCTTGGGCACCCCCCTTACTAGATCCGCTGAGCAGTTCTTC,CASSLGTPLTRSAEQFF,NA,TRBJ2-1,NA,TRBV5-1
TGTGCCAGCAGTTACTCCAGCGGCTCCTACGAGCAGTACTTC,CASSYSSGSYEQYF,NA,TRBJ2-7,NA,TRBV6-5
TGTGCCAGCAGCCAACGGGGGAGAACTGGAAACACCATATATTTT,CASSQRGRTGNTIYF,NA,TRBJ1-3,NA,TRBV14
TGCGCCAGCAGCCGGGGTGTGGGAGTCCAAGAGACCCAGTACTTC,CASSRGVGVQETQYF,few,TRBJ2-5,NA,TRBV5-1
TGCGCCAGCAGCCAAGAAAGGGGTACGCAGTATTTT,CASSQERGTQYF,once,TRBJ2-3,NA,TRBV4-1
TGTGCCAGCAGCACGACCGGCGGGAGGGATGGGGCCAACGTCCTGACTTTC,CASSTTGGRDGANVLTF,NA,TRBJ2-6,TRBD2,TRBV9